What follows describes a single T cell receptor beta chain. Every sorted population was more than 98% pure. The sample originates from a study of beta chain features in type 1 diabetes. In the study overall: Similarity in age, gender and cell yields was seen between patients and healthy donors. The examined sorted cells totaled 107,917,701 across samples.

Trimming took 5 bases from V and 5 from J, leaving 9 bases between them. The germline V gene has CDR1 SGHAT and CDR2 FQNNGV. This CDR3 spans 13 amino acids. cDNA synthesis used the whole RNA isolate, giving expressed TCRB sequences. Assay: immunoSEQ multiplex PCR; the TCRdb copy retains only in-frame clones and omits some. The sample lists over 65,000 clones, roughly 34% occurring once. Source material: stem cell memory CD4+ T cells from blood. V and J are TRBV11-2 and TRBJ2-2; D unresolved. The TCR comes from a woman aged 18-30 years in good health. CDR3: CASSQSRTGELFF. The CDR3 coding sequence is TGTGCCAGCAGCCAATCGAGGACCGGGGAGCTGTTTTTT.